The 22 T cell receptor beta chains listed next were all sequenced from one sample in a study of T cells after yellow fever vaccination. MiXCR, applied by TCRdb to the 5' RACE reads, yields one record per CDR3 protein. The data contain 200,000 to 250,000 distinct CDR3 sequences, approximately 3.3% of them seen just once; the ten biggest clones take up approximately 3%. Here the sequenced sample was CD4+ T cells sorted from PBMCs, taken 10 days after the yellow fever booster vaccination. These receptor sequences come from a man aged 18 to 30 who received the YFV17D yellow fever vaccine.

This chain connects TRBV24-1 to TRBJ2-1; TRBD1 is a possible D gene (5 bases). The CDR3 consists of 15 residues. Germline assignment: CDR1 KGHDR and CDR2 SFDVKD. With 5 bases removed from V and 0 bases from J, the gap between germline ends came to 10 bases. CDR3 amino acids: CATSAGQGSYNEQFF. The CDR3 coding sequence is TGTGCCACCAGTGCGGGCCAGGGCTCCTACAATGAGCAGTTCTTC.

V gene TRBV20-1 combines with J gene TRBJ2-5, with 7 nucleotides matching TRBD2. This CDR3 region has 14 residues. The V and J ends lost 2 bases and 0 bases, in that order; junction bases with no gene match: 3. Germline lookup yields CDR1 DFQATT and CDR2 SNEGSKA (reference sequence). This CDR3 reads CSARYGGNQETQYF. DNA of the CDR3: TGCAGTGCTAGATACGGGGGGAACCAAGAGACCCAGTACTTC.

This clonotype was seen more than once but under ten times. The chain couples TRBV6-5 to TRBJ1-5; D is unclear. The CDR3 runs to 14 residues. The V gene's germline CDR1 is MNHEY and CDR2 SVGAGI. Trimming cost V 6 bases and J 5 bases, with 14 bases left between them. CDR3 residues: CASSLERFDQPQHF. The DNA of the CDR3 is TGTGCCAGCAGCCTCGAACGATTTGATCAGCCCCAGCATTTT.

This clonotype was detected many times. The V call is TRBV6-5, the J call TRBJ2-5; D unresolved. CDR3 length equals 11 residues. CDR1 is MNHEY, CDR2 SVGAGI, per germline. Between the trimmed V and J ends, which lost 2 bases and 2 bases, there was a span of 0 bases. The CDR3 DNA follows: TGTGCCAGCAGTTACCAAGAGACCCAGTACTTC. This sequence encodes CASSYQETQYF.

This clonotype was observed a handful of times. The chain has TRBV27 and TRBJ1-2; 8 bases line up with TRBD1. The V and J ends lost 2 bases and 8 bases, in that order; junction bases with no gene match: 4. Per the germline V gene, CDR1 is MNHEY and CDR2 is SMNVEV (reference sequence). This CDR3 contains 13 residues. CDR3 sequence reads: CASSLDRGIGYTF. CDR3 coding DNA: TGTGCCAGCAGTTTAGACAGGGGCATCGGCTACACCTTC.

Many counts were recorded for this clonotype. The CDR3 coding sequence is TGTGCCACCAGTGTGGCAGGGAATTTTGAGCAGTTCTTC. This translates into CATSVAGNFEQFF. This chain joins TRBV24-1 and TRBJ2-1; D is possibly TRBD1 (5 bases). Germline CDR1 KGHDR, CDR2 SFDVKD. The CDR3 runs 13 residues. V was cut by 5 bases and J by 9 bases, with 13 bases left in between.

This clonotype appeared many times. This chain connects TRBV5-4 to TRBJ2-7; D is perhaps TRBD2 (5 bases). The CDR3 length is 14 residues. V lost 4 bases and J 7 bases, leaving 18 bases between the germline ends. Germline CDR1 SGHNT, CDR2 YYREEE (reference sequence). The CDR3 sequence: CASSRGLTTGEQYF. The CDR3 nucleotides read TGTGCCAGCAGCCGCGGGTTAACTACGGGAGAGCAGTACTTC.

There are many counts of this clonotype. The rearrangement joins TRBV5-1 to TRBJ1-1; maybe TRBD1 (5 bases). The CDR3 contains 17 residues. Germline-derived CDR1 and CDR2 are SGHRS and YFSETQ. V was shortened by 0 bases and J by 6 bases, with 21 bases between the two germline ends. CDR3: CASSLVFSRGAVPEAFF. CDR3 DNA sequence: TGCGCCAGCAGCTTGGTCTTCTCTCGGGGCGCGGTCCCTGAAGCTTTCTTT.

This clonotype was recorded at least ten times. This chain joins TRBV19 and TRBJ1-5; perhaps TRBD1 as D (5 bases). CDR1 and CDR2 from the germline V gene are LNHDA and SQIVND (reference sequence). The CDR3 covers 12 residues. Between the trimmed V and J ends, which lost 6 bases and 7 bases, there was a span of 10 bases. The CDR3 loop reads CASRGDRQPQHF. DNA of the CDR3: TGTGCCAGTAGGGGGGATCGGCAGCCCCAGCATTTT.

Many counts were recorded for this clonotype. This sequence joins TRBV23-1 and TRBJ2-5; 10 bases are shared with TRBD1. TRBV23-1 is annotated as an ORF whose role is uncertain. V lost 6 bases, J lost 6 bases, and 7 bases stayed unmatched. This CDR3 is 14 amino acids long. The CDR3 here is CASRLRDRGKTQYF. The CDR3 bases are TGCGCCAGCAGGCTACGGGACAGGGGAAAGACCCAGTACTTC.

V is TRBV7-8 and J is TRBJ1-2; the D is unclear. V was shortened by 2 bases and J by 7 bases, with 8 bases between the two germline ends. Germline CDR1 and CDR2: SGHVS and FQNEAQ. The CDR3 spans 12 residues. CDR3: CASSLTPGGYTF. The CDR3 DNA reads TGTGCCAGCAGCTTAACACCTGGTGGCTACACCTTC. The complete variable domain, with remaining parts taken from reference TRBV7-8 and TRBJ1-2, reads GAGVSQSPRYKVAKRGQDVALRCDPISGHVSLFWYQQALGQGPEFLTYFQNEAQLDKSGLPSDRFFAERPEGSVSTLKIQRTQQEDSAVYLCASSLTPGGYTFGSGTRLTVV.

The genes are TRBV6-5 and TRBJ1-2; a possible D gene is TRBD1 (5 bases). Germline V gene sequence: CDR1 MNHEY, CDR2 SVGAGI. The CDR3 covers 16 residues. The V gene lost 6 bases and the J gene lost 3 bases, with 20 bases spanning the gap. The CDR3 DNA is TGTGCCAGCAGCTCCGGGTTGCGCGGGACTGACTATGGCTACACCTTC. Protein sequence: CASSSGLRGTDYGYTF.

This clonotype was counted at least ten times. The chain carries TRBV5-5 and TRBJ2-5; D is ambiguous. This CDR3 has 13 amino acids. Trimming stripped 1 base from V and 5 bases from J, with 9 bases between. CDR1 is SGHKS and CDR2 is YYEKEE in the germline V gene (reference sequence). The CDR3: CASSLTVGETQYF. The CDR3 DNA follows: TGTGCCAGCAGCTTGACAGTTGGGGAGACCCAGTACTTC.

The chain employs TRBV7-2 and TRBJ1-1, with 8 positions matching TRBD1. The V gene's germline CDR1 is SGHTA and CDR2 FQGNSA. Trimming removed 4 bases from V and 12 bases from J; junction bases left unmatched: 10. CDR3 length equals 13 residues. The CDR3 region has the DNA TGTGCCAGCAGCTCTCGCCGACAGGGGACGACTTTCTTT. Its translation: CASSSRRQGTTFF. The complete variable domain, with remaining parts taken from reference TRBV7-2 and TRBJ1-1, reads GAGVSQSPSNKVTEKGKDVELRCDPISGHTALYWYRQSLGQGLEFLIYFQGNSAPDKSGLPSDRFSAERTGGSVSTLTIQRTQQEDSAVYLCASSSRRQGTTFFGQGTRLTVV.

This clonotype has just a few counts. V and J are TRBV12-5 and TRBJ2-3; 13 positions match TRBD2. In germline, CDR1 is LGHNT, CDR2 FRNRAP. V was clipped by 0 bases and J by 8 bases; unmatched bases: 8. The CDR3 has 17 residues. CDR3 sequence reads: CASGLVRLAGGGGTQYF. For the CDR3, the DNA is TGTGCTAGTGGTTTGGTACGACTAGCGGGGGGTGGCGGTACGCAGTATTTT.

Of note for this clonotype: A read error may explain this, as a much larger clone is one base away. The chain is built from TRBV12-3 or TRBV12-4 and TRBJ2-3; no clear D. This CDR3 spans 13 amino acids. The CDR3 reads CASSLVVPDKQYF. CDR3 bases: TGTGCCAGCAGTTTAGTAGTCCCCGATAAGCAGTATTTT.

The gene calls are TRBV6-5 and TRBJ1-5, with 10 bases that match TRBD1. CDR1 is MNHEY, CDR2 SVGAGI, per germline. This CDR3 is 14 amino acids long. J was trimmed by 7 bases and V by 8 bases; bases with no gene match: 8. Written as DNA, the CDR3 is TGTGCCAGCCATGGGACAGGGGAAGGGCAGCCCCAGCATTTT. Protein product: CASHGTGEGQPQHF.

This chain's CDR3 is CASSLVARGGPTTGELFF. CDR3 bases: TGTGCCAGCAGCTTAGTGGCGCGGGGAGGGCCAACCACCGGGGAGCTGTTTTTT. The rearrangement joins TRBV7-8 to TRBJ2-2; 7 nucleotides match TRBD2. The ends lost 1 base at V and 4 bases at J; junction bases unmatched: 12. This CDR3 is 18 amino acids long. In germline, CDR1 is SGHVS, CDR2 FQNEAQ. The complete variable domain, with remaining parts taken from reference TRBV7-8 and TRBJ2-2, reads GAGVSQSPRYKVAKRGQDVALRCDPISGHVSLFWYQQALGQGPEFLTYFQNEAQLDKSGLPSDRFFAERPEGSVSTLKIQRTQQEDSAVYLCASSLVARGGPTTGELFFGEGSRLTVL.

This clonotype was seen only a few times. The J gene is TRBJ2-2, the V gene TRBV5-4; 8 nucleotides line up with TRBD2. After removal of 0 bases from V and 6 bases from J, the junction contained 7 bases not matched to a gene. The CDR3 has 16 amino acids. The germline V gene has CDR1 SGHNT and CDR2 YYREEE (reference sequence). The CDR3 region has the DNA TGTGCCAGCAGCTTGGGGTCCAGCGGGGGCCCCGGGGAGCTGTTTTTT. This sequence encodes CASSLGSSGGPGELFF.

This clonotype was picked up many times. This chain links TRBV20-1 with TRBJ1-1, with D possibly being TRBD1 (6 bases). This CDR3 is built from 14 residues. Per germline, CDR1 DFQATT and CDR2 SNEGSKA (reference sequence). V was cut by 6 bases and J by 1 base, with 15 bases left in between. This CDR3 is CSAFLQGTNTEAFF. The CDR3 DNA is TGCAGTGCCTTTTTACAGGGCACGAACACTGAAGCTTTCTTT.

The chain is built from TRBV18 and TRBJ2-3; D call uncertain. Trimming took 1 base from V and 0 from J, leaving 5 bases between them. Per germline, CDR1 KGHSH and CDR2 LQKENI. The CDR3 runs to 14 residues. In DNA form, the CDR3 reads TGTGCCAGCTCACCACGGTCGAGCACAGATACGCAGTATTTT. This sequence encodes CASSPRSSTDTQYF.

The chain joins TRBV7-2 to TRBJ2-1; no firm D call. Germline assignment: CDR1 SGHTA and CDR2 FQGNSA. The ends were cut back, 2 bases at V and 2 bases at J, with 10 bases in the middle. The CDR3 extends over 15 amino acids. Here the CDR3 DNA reads TGTGCCAGCAGCTTATCCCTGACACCCTACAATGAGCAGTTCTTC. Amino acid sequence: CASSLSLTPYNEQFF.